The 6 T cell receptor beta chains below all came from one sample that was sequenced in a study of cytomegalovirus exposure and HLA in healthy donors. The method was immunoSEQ multiplex PCR; TCRdb's version includes in-frame clones alone and lacks a portion of them. Among roughly 150,000 clones listed, about 94% were seen once. The material sequenced was PBMCs. The receptors here all came from a man between 18 and 29 years old in good health and CMV-seropositive.

The chain joins TRBV7-2 to TRBJ2-5; D is ambiguous. CDR1 is SGHTA and CDR2 is FQGNSA in the germline V gene. CDR3 length: 12 amino acids. Trimming removed 5 bases at V and 5 bases at J, with 9 bases between. This CDR3 reads CASSPLAETQYF. Written as DNA, the CDR3 is TGTGCCAGCAGCCCACTTGCTGAGACCCAGTACTTC.

This clone was recorded once. The chain recombines TRBV6-1 with TRBJ2-5; 9 nucleotides match TRBD1. The junction had 7 bases not matched to a gene; V was cut back by 4 bases and J by 4 bases. The CDR3 totals 15 residues. Germline V gene sequence: CDR1 MNHNS, CDR2 SASEGT. The CDR3 sequence: CASSVWDRAAETQYF. CDR3 coding DNA: TGTGCCAGCAGTGTATGGGACAGGGCGGCAGAGACCCAGTACTTC.

This chain uses TRBV7-9 with TRBJ2-5; D not certain. CDR1 and CDR2 (germline): SEHNR, FQNEAQ (reference sequence). The length of the CDR3 is 13 residues. V lost 5 bases and J lost 2, with 9 bases in between. CDR3 sequence reads: CASSARQQETQYF. CDR3 bases: TGTGCCAGCAGCGCCAGACAACAAGAGACCCAGTACTTC.

The chain combines TRBV5-6 with TRBJ2-5; possible D gene TRBD2, 5 bases. Germline V gene data show CDR1 as SGHDT and CDR2 as YYEEEE. The CDR3 is made up of 13 amino acids. The V end lost 3 bases, the J end lost 5 bases, and 11 bases lay between the germline ends. CDR3 sequence (DNA): TGTGCCAGCAGCTCCGGACTGCGGGAGACCCAGTACTTC. Its protein is CASSSGLRETQYF. Drawing the rest from reference TRBV5-6 and TRBJ2-5, the complete variable domain is DAGVTQSPTHLIKTRGQQVTLRCSPKSGHDTVSWYQQALGQGPQFIFQYYEEEERQRGNFPDRFSGHQFPNYSSELNVNALLLGDSALYLCASSSGLRETQYFGPGTRLLVL.

J is TRBJ1-5 and V is TRBV18; 8 bases are shared with TRBD1. V shed 3 bases and J 5 bases; nucleotides not matched to a gene: 9. From germline, CDR1 is KGHSH and CDR2 LQKENI. This CDR3 has 16 amino acids. The CDR3 region is CASSPGTGGLDQPQHF. The DNA for the CDR3 is TGTGCCAGCTCACCTGGAACAGGGGGGCTAGATCAGCCCCAGCATTTT.

The V and J genes are TRBV6-5 and TRBJ1-1; the match to TRBD1 covers 9 bases. Germline V gene data show CDR1 as MNHEY and CDR2 as SVGAGI. The V segment lost 6 bases and the J segment 1 base; nucleotides outside the gene matches: 0. This CDR3 has 13 amino acids. The CDR3 DNA reads as TGTGCCAGCAGGGACAGGGGGAACACTGAAGCTTTCTTT. Its translation is CASRDRGNTEAFF.